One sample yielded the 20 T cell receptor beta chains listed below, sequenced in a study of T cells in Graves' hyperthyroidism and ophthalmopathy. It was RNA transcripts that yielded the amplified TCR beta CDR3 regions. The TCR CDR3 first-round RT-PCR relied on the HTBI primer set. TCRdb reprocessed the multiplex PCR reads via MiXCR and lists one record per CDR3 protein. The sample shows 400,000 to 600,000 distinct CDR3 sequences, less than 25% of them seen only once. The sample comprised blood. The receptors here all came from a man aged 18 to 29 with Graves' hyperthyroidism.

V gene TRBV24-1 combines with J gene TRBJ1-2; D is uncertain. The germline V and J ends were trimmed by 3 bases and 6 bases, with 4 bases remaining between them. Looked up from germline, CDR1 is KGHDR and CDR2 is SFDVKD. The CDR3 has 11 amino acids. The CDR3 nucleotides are TGTGCCACCAGTGATCTCGATGGCTACACCTTC. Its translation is CATSDLDGYTF.

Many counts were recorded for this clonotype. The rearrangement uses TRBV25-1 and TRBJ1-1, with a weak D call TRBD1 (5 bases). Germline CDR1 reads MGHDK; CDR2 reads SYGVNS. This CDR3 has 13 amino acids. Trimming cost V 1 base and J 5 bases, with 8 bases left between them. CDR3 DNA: TGTGCCAGCAGTGAATTGGGGGAGACTGAAGCTTTCTTT. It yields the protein CASSELGETEAFF.

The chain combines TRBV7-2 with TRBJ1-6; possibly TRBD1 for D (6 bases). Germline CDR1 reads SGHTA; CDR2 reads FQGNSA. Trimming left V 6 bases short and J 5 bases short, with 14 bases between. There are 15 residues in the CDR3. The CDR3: CASRRQGLDNSPLHF. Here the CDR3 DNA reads TGTGCCAGCAGAAGGCAGGGGTTAGATAATTCACCCCTCCACTTT.

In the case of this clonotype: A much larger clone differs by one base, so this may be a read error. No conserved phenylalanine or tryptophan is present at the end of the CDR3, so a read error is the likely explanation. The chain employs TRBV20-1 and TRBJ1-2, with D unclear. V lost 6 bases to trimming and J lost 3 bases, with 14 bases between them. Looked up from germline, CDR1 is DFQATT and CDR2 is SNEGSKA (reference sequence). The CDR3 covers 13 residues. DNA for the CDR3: TGCAGTGCCCCACCGGAAAGGGACTATGGCTACACCATC. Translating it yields CSAPPERDYGYTI.

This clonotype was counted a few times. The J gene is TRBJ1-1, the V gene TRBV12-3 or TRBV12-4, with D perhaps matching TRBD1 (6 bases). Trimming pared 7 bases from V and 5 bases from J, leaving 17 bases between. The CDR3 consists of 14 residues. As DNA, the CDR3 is TGTGCCAGCACCTCAACGCAGGGGTGGACTGAAGCTTTCTTT. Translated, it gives CASTSTQGWTEAFF.

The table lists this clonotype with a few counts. CDR3 residues: CASSDWGLGETQYF. The CDR3 bases are TGTGCCAGCAGTGATTGGGGTCTTGGGGAGACCCAGTACTTC. The rearrangement joins TRBV6-1 to TRBJ2-5; D not resolved. Germline CDR1 reads MNHNS; CDR2 reads SASEGT. This CDR3 is 14 amino acids long. The V end was cut by 3 bases, the J end by 5 bases, with 13 bases between.

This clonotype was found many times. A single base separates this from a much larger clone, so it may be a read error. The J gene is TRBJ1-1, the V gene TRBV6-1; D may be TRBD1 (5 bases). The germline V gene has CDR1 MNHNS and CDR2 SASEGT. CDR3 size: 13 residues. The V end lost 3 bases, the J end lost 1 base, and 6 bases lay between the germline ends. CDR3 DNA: TGTGCCAGCAGTGACAGGGAGAACACTGAAGCTTTCTTT. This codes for CASSDRENTEAFF.

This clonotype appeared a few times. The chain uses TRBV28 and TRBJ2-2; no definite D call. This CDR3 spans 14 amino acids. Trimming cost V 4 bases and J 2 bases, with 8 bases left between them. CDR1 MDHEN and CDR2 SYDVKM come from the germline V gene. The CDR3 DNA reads TGTGCCAGCAGTTCCCGGTACAACACCGGGGAGCTGTTTTTT. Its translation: CASSSRYNTGELFF.

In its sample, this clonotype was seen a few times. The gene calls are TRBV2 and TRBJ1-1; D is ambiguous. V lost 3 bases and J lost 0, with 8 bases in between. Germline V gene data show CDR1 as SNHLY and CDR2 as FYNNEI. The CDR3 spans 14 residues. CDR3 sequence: CASSDKALNTEAFF. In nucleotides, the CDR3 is TGTGCCAGCAGTGATAAGGCACTGAACACTGAAGCTTTCTTT.

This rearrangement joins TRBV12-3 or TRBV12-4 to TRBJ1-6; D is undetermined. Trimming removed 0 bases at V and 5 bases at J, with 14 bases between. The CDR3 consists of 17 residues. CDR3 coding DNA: TGTGCCAGCAGTTTAGCGAATCCGACGGTGAATAATTCACCCCTCCACTTT. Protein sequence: CASSLANPTVNNSPLHF.

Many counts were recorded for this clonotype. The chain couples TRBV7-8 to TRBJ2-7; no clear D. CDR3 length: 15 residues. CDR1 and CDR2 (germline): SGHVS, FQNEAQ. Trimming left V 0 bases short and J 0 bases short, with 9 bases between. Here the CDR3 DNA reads TGTGCCAGCAGCTTAGCGGGCAGCAACTCCTACGAGCAGTACTTC. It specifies CASSLAGSNSYEQYF.

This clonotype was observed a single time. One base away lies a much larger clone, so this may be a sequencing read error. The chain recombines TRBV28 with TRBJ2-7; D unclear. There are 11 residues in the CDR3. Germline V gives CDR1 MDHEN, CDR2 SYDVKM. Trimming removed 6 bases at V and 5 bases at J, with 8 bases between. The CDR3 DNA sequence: TGTGCCAGCAGGCAGTTTGACGAGCAGTACTTC. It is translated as CASRQFDEQYF. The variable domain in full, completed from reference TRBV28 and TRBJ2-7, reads DVKVTQSSRYLVKRTGEKVFLECVQDMDHENMFWYRQDPGLGLRLIYFSYDVKMKEKGDIPEGYSVSREKKERFSLILESASTNQTSMYLCASRQFDEQYFGPGTRLTVT.

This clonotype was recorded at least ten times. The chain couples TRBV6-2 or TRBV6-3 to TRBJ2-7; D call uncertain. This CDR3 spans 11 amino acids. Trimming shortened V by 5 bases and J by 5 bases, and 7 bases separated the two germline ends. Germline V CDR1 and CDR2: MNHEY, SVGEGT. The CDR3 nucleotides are TGTGCCAGCAGTCCCCGCAACGAGCAGTACTTC. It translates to CASSPRNEQYF.

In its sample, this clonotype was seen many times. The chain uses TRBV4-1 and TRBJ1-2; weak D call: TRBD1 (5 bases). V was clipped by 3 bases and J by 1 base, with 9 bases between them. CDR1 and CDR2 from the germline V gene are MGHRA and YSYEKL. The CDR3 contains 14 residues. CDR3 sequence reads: CASSQGTVNYGYTF. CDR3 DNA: TGCGCCAGCAGCCAGGGGACGGTTAACTATGGCTACACCTTC.

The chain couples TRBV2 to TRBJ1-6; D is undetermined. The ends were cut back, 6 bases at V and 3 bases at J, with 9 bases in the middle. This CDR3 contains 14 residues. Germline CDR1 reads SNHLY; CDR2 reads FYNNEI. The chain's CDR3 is CASSIALYNSPLHF. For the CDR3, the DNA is TGTGCCAGCAGCATTGCCCTCTATAATTCACCCCTCCACTTT.

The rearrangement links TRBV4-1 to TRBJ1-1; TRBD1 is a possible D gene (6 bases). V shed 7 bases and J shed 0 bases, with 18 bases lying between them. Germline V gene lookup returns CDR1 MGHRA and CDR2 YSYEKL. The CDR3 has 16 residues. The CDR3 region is CASNPMGAGLNTEAFF. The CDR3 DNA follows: TGCGCCAGCAATCCCATGGGGGCAGGGTTGAACACTGAAGCTTTCTTT.

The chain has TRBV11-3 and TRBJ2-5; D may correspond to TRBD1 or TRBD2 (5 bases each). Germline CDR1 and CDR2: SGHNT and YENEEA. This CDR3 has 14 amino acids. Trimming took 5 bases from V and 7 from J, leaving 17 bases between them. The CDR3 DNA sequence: TGTGCCAGCAGCCGGGACGGAGCAGGAGGGACCCAGTACTTC. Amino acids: CASSRDGAGGTQYF. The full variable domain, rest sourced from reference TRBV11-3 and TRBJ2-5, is EAGVVQSPRYKIIEKKQPVAFWCNPISGHNTLYWYLQNLGQGPELLIRYENEEAVDDSQLPKDRFSAERLKGVDSTLKIQPAELGDSAVYLCASSRDGAGGTQYFGPGTRLLVL.

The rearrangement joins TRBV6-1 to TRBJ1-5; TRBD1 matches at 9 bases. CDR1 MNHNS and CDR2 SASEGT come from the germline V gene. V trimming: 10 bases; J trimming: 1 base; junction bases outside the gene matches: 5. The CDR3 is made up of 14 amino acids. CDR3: CATSTGGSNQPQHF. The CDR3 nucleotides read TGTGCCACCTCGACAGGGGGAAGCAATCAGCCCCAGCATTTT.

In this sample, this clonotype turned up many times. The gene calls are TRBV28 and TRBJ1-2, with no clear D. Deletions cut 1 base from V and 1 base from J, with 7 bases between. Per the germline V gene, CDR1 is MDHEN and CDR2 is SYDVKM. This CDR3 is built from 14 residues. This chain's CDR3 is CASSLFILNYGYTF. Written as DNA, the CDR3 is TGTGCCAGCAGTTTATTTATCCTTAACTATGGCTACACCTTC.

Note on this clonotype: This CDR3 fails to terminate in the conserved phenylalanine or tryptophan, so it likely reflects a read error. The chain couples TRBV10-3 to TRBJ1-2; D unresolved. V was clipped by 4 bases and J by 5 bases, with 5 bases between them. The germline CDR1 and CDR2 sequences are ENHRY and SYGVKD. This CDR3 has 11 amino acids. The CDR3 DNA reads TGTGCCATCAGTGGGGAGTATGGCTACACCGTC. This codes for CAISGEYGYTV.